This T cell receptor beta chain was obtained from a study of vaccination and CD4 T cells after COVID-19. In the study overall: Four females and six males made up the convalescents, with two Hispanic.

This clonotype ranks as medium-sized. Its antigen is not known. The assay that was used to sequence DNA from cultured CD4+ T cells was the Oncomine TCR Beta short-read assay. Genomic DNA was taken out of cultured CD4+ T cells by extraction. A single record per CDR3 protein comes from TCRdb applying MiXCR to the PCR reads. The repertoire includes around 4,000 distinct CDR3 sequences, under 25% of them detected once, and approximately 21% sits in the top ten. As to treatment: approximately nine-day PBMC culture with coronavirus spike peptide pools or control peptides (ViraFEST assay). Looked up from germline, CDR1 is DFQATT and CDR2 is SNEGSKA (reference sequence). This CDR3 region has 15 residues. Unmatched junction bases numbered 9, after V lost 6 bases and J lost 2 bases.

The genes are TRBV20-1 and TRBJ2-3, with TRBD2 identical over 9 bases. The TCR originated in a human donor who had recovered from COVID-19. The material sequenced was CD4+ T cells from blood, cultured in vitro. The CDR3 sequence is CSALDSGGITDTQYF. As DNA, the CDR3 is TGCAGTGCGTTAGACAGCGGGGGGATCACAGATACGCAGTATTTT.